One sample yielded the 20 T cell receptor beta chains listed below, sequenced in a study of blood T cell repertoires in COVID-19. The repertoire was sequenced with immunoSEQ multiplex PCR; TCRdb's copy has only in-frame clones and lacks some. Of hundreds of thousands of clones in the sample, under 90% are singletons; the top ten hold roughly 2.9%. The source material was PBMCs or T cells enriched from blood (not recorded which). The receptor set was obtained from a woman between 50 and 59 years old who had been exposed to COVID-19.

The DNA for the CDR3 is TGTGCCAGCAGCTTTTTGGACAGGCCCTACGAGCAGTACTTC. This encodes CASSFLDRPYEQYF. The chain links TRBV5-6 to TRBJ2-7, with 7 bases that match TRBD1. CDR1 is SGHDT and CDR2 is YYEEEE in the germline V gene. This CDR3 spans 14 amino acids. Trimming at V came to 2 bases and at J to 2 bases, leaving 4 bases not matched to a gene.

The chain carries TRBV30 and TRBJ1-1; 7 nucleotides line up with TRBD1. Germline values: CDR1 GTSNPN, CDR2 SVGIG (reference sequence). The CDR3 loop spans 15 amino acids. Unmatched junction bases numbered 9, after V lost 3 bases and J lost 2 bases. The CDR3 sequence: CAWRRTGTANTEAFF. In DNA form, the CDR3 reads TGTGCCTGGAGAAGAACCGGGACAGCTAACACTGAAGCTTTCTTT.

In this sample, this clone turned up a few times. This chain links TRBV5-1 with TRBJ1-5; 8 bases line up with TRBD1. Unmatched junction bases numbered 5, after V lost 3 bases and J lost 0 bases. The CDR3 sequence is 16 residues long. Looked up from germline, CDR1 is SGHRS and CDR2 is YFSETQ. The CDR3 DNA sequence: TGCGCCAGCAGCTCCGGACAGGGCGGTAGCAATCAGCCCCAGCATTTT. Translation: CASSSGQGGSNQPQHF.

Regarding this clone: This sample includes further DNA sequences coding for the same CDR3. V usage is TRBV5-1 and J usage is TRBJ2-5; possibly TRBD2 for D (6 bases). The CDR3 is 13 amino acids. V dropped 1 base and J dropped 5 bases, with 9 bases sitting between them. Germline-derived CDR1 and CDR2 are SGHRS and YFSETQ. The CDR3 coding sequence is TGCGCCAGCAGCTTGCGGGGGTCGGAGACCCAGTACTTC. Protein: CASSLRGSETQYF.

V gene TRBV7-9 combines with J gene TRBJ2-7; no clear D gene. This CDR3 comprises 12 residues. From germline, CDR1 is SEHNR and CDR2 FQNEAQ (reference sequence). V gave up 5 bases and J gave up 3 bases, with 8 bases separating them. The CDR3 DNA reads TGTGCCAGCAGCCCCCAAAACTACGAGCAGTACTTC. It is translated as CASSPQNYEQYF.

The chain uses TRBV6-2 or TRBV6-3 and TRBJ1-4; TRBD1 agrees at 7 bases. The CDR3 loop spans 20 amino acids. Germline CDR1 and CDR2: MNHEY and SVGEGT. V gave up 0 bases and J gave up 7 bases; unmatched junction bases: 20. Written as DNA, the CDR3 is TGTGCCAGCAGTTACTCGCAGGAGACAGGGAGGTTTCCCGACACTGAAAAACTGTTTTTT. Translated: CASSYSQETGRFPDTEKLFF.

The chain has TRBV19 and TRBJ1-3, with TRBD1 as a possible D gene (5 bases). V dropped 4 bases and J dropped 0 bases, with 13 bases sitting between them. This CDR3 region has 16 residues. Per the germline V gene, CDR1 is LNHDA and CDR2 is SQIVND (reference sequence). CDR3 nucleotides: TGTGCCAGTAGTAACCAGGGCAGGAGCTCTGGAAACACCATATATTTT. It yields the protein CASSNQGRSSGNTIYF.

The genes are TRBV10-3 and TRBJ1-2, with D perhaps matching TRBD1 (6 bases). The V gene's germline CDR1 is ENHRY and CDR2 SYGVKD. V gave up 2 bases and J gave up 4 bases, with 14 bases separating them. The CDR3 consists of 15 residues. In DNA, the CDR3 is TGTGCCATCAGTGAGAGGGACAATGGAGTCTATGGCTACACCTTC. This sequence encodes CAISERDNGVYGYTF.

The chain recombines TRBV19 with TRBJ1-3; tentative D call: TRBD1 (6 bases). Germline V CDR1 and CDR2: LNHDA, SQIVND (reference sequence). CDR3 length: 14 amino acids. V gave up 6 bases and J gave up 1 base, with 10 bases separating them. The CDR3 region is CASRQGSSGNTIYF. CDR3 nucleotide sequence: TGTGCCAGTAGACAGGGTTCATCTGGAAACACCATATATTTT.

The V gene is TRBV19, the J gene TRBJ2-2; 10 bases line up with TRBD1. CDR1 is LNHDA and CDR2 is SQIVND in the germline V gene (reference sequence). V lost 7 bases, J lost 5 bases, and 10 bases stayed unmatched. The CDR3 covers 16 residues. DNA of the CDR3: TGTGCCAGTACCCCTTATGGGACAGGGGCTACCGGGGAGCTGTTTTTT. It is translated as CASTPYGTGATGELFF.

This chain joins TRBV3-1 (or the pseudogene TRBV3-2) and TRBJ2-1, with TRBD1 matching over 10 bases. Germline CDR1 LGHDT, CDR2 YNNKEL (reference sequence). Trimming at V came to 3 bases and at J to 6 bases, leaving 5 bases not matched to a gene. The CDR3 runs 15 residues. The CDR3 reads CASSQTGGKSNEQFF. The CDR3 nucleotides read TGTGCCAGCAGCCAGACAGGGGGCAAATCCAATGAGCAGTTCTTC.

V is TRBV24-1 and J is TRBJ2-7, with D possibly matching TRBD2 (6 bases). Per the germline V gene, CDR1 is KGHDR and CDR2 is SFDVKD. The CDR3 extends over 17 amino acids. V dropped 4 bases and J dropped 3 bases, with 21 bases sitting between them. The CDR3 is CATSDPWREPNDYEQYF. DNA of the CDR3: TGTGCCACCAGTGACCCCTGGAGGGAACCTAATGACTACGAGCAGTACTTC.

The chain couples TRBV7-9 to TRBJ2-7, with 7 nucleotides matching TRBD1. CDR1 SEHNR and CDR2 FQNEAQ come from the germline V gene (reference sequence). This CDR3 is 15 amino acids long. V lost 5 bases to trimming and J lost 4 bases; unmatched junction nucleotides: 11. The chain's CDR3 is CASSADPGQNYEQYF. CDR3 DNA sequence: TGTGCCAGCAGCGCCGATCCGGGACAGAATTACGAGCAGTACTTC.

V gene TRBV19 combines with J gene TRBJ1-6; 11 bases are a match to TRBD1. Germline V lookup: CDR1 LNHDA, CDR2 SQIVND (reference sequence). V trimming: 10 bases; J trimming: 1 base; junction bases outside the gene matches: 21. The CDR3 contains 21 residues. The CDR3 nucleotides read TGTGCCACCGACGCGCCCATGCCCGGACAGGGGGCTTTGTCCTATAATTCACCCCTCCACTTT. Translating gives CATDAPMPGQGALSYNSPLHF.

This clone showed up just a few times. The V call is TRBV5-8, the J call TRBJ2-2; D call uncertain. This CDR3 is 12 amino acids long. CDR1 and CDR2 (germline): SGHTS, YDEGEE. V was cut by 4 bases and J by 4 bases, with 5 bases left in between. The CDR3 reads CASSLLTGELFF. For the CDR3, the DNA is TGTGCCAGCAGCCTTCTCACCGGGGAGCTGTTTTTT.

The V call is TRBV5-6, the J call TRBJ2-5, with a possible D match to TRBD1 (6 bases). This CDR3 region has 15 residues. Germline V lookup: CDR1 SGHDT, CDR2 YYEEEE. V was cut by 3 bases and J by 2 bases, with 14 bases left in between. The CDR3 loop reads CASSWGQGTQETQYF. The CDR3, as DNA: TGTGCCAGCAGCTGGGGGCAGGGGACACAAGAGACCCAGTACTTC.

The gene calls are TRBV11-2 and TRBJ1-6; D is perhaps TRBD1 (6 bases). The CDR3 sequence is 16 residues long. CDR1 SGHAT and CDR2 FQNNGV come from the germline V gene. With 5 bases removed from V and 7 bases from J, the gap between germline ends came to 18 bases. The CDR3 spells CASSPIKTGSNSPLHF. DNA for the CDR3: TGTGCCAGCAGCCCAATAAAAACAGGGTCGAATTCACCCCTCCACTTT.

The chain links TRBV15 to TRBJ1-1; no clear D gene. The ends were cut back, 3 bases at V and 0 bases at J, with 8 bases in the middle. The germline gives CDR1 LNHNV, CDR2 YYDKDF (reference sequence). The CDR3 spans 14 residues. CDR3 nucleotides: TGTGCCACCAGCAGTGGGAGAATGAACACTGAAGCTTTCTTT. Amino acid sequence: CATSSGRMNTEAFF.

This chain joins TRBV28 and TRBJ1-6; D might be TRBD1 (6 bases). This CDR3 has 13 amino acids. The germline V gene encodes CDR1 MDHEN and CDR2 SYDVKM. V lost 6 bases and J lost 10, with 13 bases in between. In DNA form, the CDR3 reads TGTGCCAGCAGAACAACAGGGTTATCACCCCTCCACTTT. This encodes CASRTTGLSPLHF.

The genes are TRBV6-4 and TRBJ2-7; possible D gene TRBD1, 6 bases. Germline lookup yields CDR1 MRHNA and CDR2 SNTAGT. CDR3 size: 15 residues. Trimming removed 7 bases from V and 5 bases from J, with 21 bases in between. The CDR3 nucleotides are TGTGCCAGCAAAAAACAGGGACCCTGCCGAAACGAGCAGTACTTC. Translated, it gives CASKKQGPCRNEQYF.